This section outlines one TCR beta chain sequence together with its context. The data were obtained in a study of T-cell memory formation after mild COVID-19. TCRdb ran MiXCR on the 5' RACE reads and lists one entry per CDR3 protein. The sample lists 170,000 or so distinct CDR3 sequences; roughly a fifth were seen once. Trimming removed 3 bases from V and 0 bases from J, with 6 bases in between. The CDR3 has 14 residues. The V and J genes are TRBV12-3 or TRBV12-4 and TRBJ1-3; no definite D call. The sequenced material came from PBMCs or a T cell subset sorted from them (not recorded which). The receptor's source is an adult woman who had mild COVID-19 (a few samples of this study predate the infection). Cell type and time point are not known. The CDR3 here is CASSLRGSGNTIYF. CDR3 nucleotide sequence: TGTGCCAGCAGTTTGCGGGGCTCTGGAAACACCATATATTTT.